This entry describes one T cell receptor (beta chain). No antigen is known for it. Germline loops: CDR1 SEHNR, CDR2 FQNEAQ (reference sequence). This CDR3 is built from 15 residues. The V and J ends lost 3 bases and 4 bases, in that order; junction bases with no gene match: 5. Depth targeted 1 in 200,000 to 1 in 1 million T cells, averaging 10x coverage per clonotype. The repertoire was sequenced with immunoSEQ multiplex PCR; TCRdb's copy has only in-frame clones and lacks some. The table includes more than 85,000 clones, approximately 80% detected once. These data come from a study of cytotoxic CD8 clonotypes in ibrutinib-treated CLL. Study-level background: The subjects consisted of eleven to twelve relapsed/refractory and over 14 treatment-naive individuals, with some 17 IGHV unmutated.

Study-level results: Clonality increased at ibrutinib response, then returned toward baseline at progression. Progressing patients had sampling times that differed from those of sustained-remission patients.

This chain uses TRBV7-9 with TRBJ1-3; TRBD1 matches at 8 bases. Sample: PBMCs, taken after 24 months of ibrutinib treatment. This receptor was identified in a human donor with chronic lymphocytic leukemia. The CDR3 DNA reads TGTGCCAGCAGCTTGGGACAGGCAGGGGGAAACACCATATATTTT. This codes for CASSLGQAGGNTIYF. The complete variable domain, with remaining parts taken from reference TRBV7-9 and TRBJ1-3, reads DTGVSQNPRHKITKRGQNVTFRCDPISEHNRLYWYRQTLGQGPEFLTYFQNEAQLEKSRLLSDRFSAERPKGSFSTLEIQRTEQGDSAMYLCASSLGQAGGNTIYFGEGSWLTVV.